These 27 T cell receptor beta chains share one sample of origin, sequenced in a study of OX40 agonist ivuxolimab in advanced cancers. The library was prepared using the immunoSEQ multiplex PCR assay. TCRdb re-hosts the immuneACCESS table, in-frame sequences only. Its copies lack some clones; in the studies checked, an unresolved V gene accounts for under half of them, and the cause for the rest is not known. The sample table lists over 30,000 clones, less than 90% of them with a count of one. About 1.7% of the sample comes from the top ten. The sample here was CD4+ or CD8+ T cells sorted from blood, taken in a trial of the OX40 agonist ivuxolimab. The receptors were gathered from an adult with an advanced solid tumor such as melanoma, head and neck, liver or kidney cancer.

The CDR3: CASSSGQGGTEAFF. CDR3 sequence (DNA): TGTGCCAGCAGTTCTGGACAGGGTGGCACTGAAGCTTTCTTT. The chain recombines TRBV28 with TRBJ1-1; the match to TRBD1 covers 8 bases. The CDR3 loop spans 14 amino acids. V gave up 4 bases and J gave up 4 bases; unmatched junction bases: 5. Germline CDR1 and CDR2: MDHEN and SYDVKM.

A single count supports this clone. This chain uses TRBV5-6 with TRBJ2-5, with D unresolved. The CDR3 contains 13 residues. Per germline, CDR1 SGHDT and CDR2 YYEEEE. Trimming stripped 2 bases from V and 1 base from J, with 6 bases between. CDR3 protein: CASSFSPQETQYF. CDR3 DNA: TGTGCCAGCAGCTTCTCACCCCAAGAGACCCAGTACTTC.

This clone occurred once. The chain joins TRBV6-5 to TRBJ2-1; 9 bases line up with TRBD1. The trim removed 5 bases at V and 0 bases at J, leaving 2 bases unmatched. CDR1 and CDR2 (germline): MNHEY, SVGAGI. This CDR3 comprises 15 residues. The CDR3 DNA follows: TGTGCCAGCAGTCCGGGACAGGGCTCCTACAATGAGCAGTTCTTC. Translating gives CASSPGQGSYNEQFF.

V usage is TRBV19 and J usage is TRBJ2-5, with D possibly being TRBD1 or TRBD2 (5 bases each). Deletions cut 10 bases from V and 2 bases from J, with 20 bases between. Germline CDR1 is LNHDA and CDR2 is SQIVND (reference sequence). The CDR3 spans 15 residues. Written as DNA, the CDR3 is TGTGCCACCCGAGGATGGGGGACCGGGCAAGAGACCCAGTACTTC. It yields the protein CATRGWGTGQETQYF.

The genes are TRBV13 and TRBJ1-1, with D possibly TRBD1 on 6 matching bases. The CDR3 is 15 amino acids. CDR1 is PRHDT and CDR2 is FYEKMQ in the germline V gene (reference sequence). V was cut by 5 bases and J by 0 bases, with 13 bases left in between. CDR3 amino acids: CASSLNRDLNTEAFF. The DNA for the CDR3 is TGTGCCAGCAGCCTAAACAGGGACCTGAACACTGAAGCTTTCTTT.

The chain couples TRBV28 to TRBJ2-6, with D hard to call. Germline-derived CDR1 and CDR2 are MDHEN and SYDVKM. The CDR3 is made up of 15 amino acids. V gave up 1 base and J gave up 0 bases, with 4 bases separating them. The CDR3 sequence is CASSLLISGANVLTF. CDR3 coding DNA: TGTGCCAGCAGTTTATTGATCTCTGGGGCCAACGTCCTGACTTTC.

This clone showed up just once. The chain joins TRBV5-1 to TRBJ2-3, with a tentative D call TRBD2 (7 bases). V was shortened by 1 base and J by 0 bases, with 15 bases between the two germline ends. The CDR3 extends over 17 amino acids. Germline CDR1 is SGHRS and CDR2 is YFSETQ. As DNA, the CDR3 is TGCGCCAGCAGCTTGAACGCTGGGGGGGCTAGCACAGATACGCAGTATTTT. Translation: CASSLNAGGASTDTQYF.

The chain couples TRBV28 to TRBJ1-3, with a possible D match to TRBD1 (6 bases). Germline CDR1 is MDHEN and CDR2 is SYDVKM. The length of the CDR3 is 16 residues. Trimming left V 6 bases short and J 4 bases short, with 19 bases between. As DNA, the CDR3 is TGTGCCAGCAGCAAGGCCTACGGGACAAGAGGAAACACCATATATTTT. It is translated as CASSKAYGTRGNTIYF.

The chain's CDR3 is CASSYYESTEAFF. The CDR3 nucleotides are TGTGCCAGCAGTTATTACGAAAGCACTGAAGCTTTCTTT. The rearrangement links TRBV6-5 to TRBJ1-1; D unclear. The CDR3 covers 13 residues. V lost 3 bases to trimming and J lost 4 bases, with 9 bases between them. Germline V gene sequence: CDR1 MNHEY, CDR2 SVGAGI.

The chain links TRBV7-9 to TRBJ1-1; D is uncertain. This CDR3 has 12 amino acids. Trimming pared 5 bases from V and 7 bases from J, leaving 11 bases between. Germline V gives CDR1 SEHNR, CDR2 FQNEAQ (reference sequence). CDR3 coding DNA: TGTGCCAGCAGCCTGGAGTTTGGTGAAGCTTTCTTT. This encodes CASSLEFGEAFF.

CDR3 DNA: TGTGCCAGCAGTCTCCAGGGTAGTGAAAAACTGTTTTTT. Its protein is CASSLQGSEKLFF. The V call is TRBV27, the J call TRBJ1-4, with D possibly matching TRBD1 (5 bases). Germline V lookup: CDR1 MNHEY, CDR2 SMNVEV (reference sequence). The V gene lost 5 bases and the J gene lost 7 bases, with 11 bases spanning the gap. The CDR3 runs 13 residues.

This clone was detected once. CDR3 sequence: CASRERQGSNQPQHF. In DNA, the CDR3 is TGTGCCAGCAGAGAGAGACAGGGGAGCAATCAGCCCCAGCATTTT. This chain connects TRBV6-5 to TRBJ1-5; 8 bases map to TRBD1. With 6 bases clipped from V and 1 base from J, the junction kept 5 bases outside the gene matches. CDR1 MNHEY and CDR2 SVGAGI come from the germline V gene. There are 15 residues in the CDR3.

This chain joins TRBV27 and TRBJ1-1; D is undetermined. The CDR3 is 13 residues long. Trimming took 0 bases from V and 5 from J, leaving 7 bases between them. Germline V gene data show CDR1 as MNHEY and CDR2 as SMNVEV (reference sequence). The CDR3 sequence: CASSLSMGTEAFF. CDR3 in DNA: TGTGCCAGCAGTTTATCGATGGGGACTGAAGCTTTCTTT.

The CDR3 loop reads CASSMLPGDGSNQPQHF. CDR3 sequence (DNA): TGTGCCAGCAGCATGCTCCCCGGGGATGGGAGCAATCAGCCCCAGCATTTT. The chain uses TRBV5-5 and TRBJ1-5; no reliable D call. Germline V gives CDR1 SGHKS, CDR2 YYEKEE (reference sequence). This CDR3 region has 17 residues. Deletions cut 4 bases from V and 1 base from J, with 18 bases between.

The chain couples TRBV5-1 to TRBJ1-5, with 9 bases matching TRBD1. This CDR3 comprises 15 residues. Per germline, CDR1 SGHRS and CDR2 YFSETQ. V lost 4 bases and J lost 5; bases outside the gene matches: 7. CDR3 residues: CASSPDRGPHQPQHF. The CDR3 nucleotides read TGCGCCAGCAGCCCGGACAGGGGACCCCATCAGCCCCAGCATTTT.

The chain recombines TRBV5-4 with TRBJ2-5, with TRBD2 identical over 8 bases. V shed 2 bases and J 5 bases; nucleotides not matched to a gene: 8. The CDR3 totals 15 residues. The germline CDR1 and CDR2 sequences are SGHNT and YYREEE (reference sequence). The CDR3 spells CASSFAGGQLETQYF. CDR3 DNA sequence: TGTGCCAGCAGCTTTGCGGGAGGACAGTTGGAGACCCAGTACTTC. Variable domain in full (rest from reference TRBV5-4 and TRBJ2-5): ETGVTQSPTHLIKTRGQQVTLRCSSQSGHNTVSWYQQALGQGPQFIFQYYREEENGRGNFPPRFSGLQFPNYSSELNVNALELDDSALYLCASSFAGGQLETQYFGPGTRLLVL.

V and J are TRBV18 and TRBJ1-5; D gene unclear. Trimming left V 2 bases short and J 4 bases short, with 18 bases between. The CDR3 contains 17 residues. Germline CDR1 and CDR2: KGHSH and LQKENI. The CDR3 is CASSPNDGPSINQPQHF. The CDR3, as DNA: TGTGCCAGCTCACCAAACGACGGGCCCTCTATTAATCAGCCCCAGCATTTT.

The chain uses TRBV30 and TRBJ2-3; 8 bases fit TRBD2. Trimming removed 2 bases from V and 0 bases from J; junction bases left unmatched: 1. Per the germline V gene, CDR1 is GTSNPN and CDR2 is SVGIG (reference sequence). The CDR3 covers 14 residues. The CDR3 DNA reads TGTGCCTGGAGTACTAGCGGCAGCACAGATACGCAGTATTTT. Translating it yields CAWSTSGSTDTQYF.

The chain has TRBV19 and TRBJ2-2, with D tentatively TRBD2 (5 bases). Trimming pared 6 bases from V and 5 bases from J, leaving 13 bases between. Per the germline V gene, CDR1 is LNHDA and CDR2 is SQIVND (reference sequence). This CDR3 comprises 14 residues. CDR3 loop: CASRPGEITGELFF. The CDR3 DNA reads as TGTGCCAGTAGACCTGGGGAGATAACCGGGGAGCTGTTTTTT. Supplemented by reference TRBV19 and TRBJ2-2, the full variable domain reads DGGITQSPKYLFRKEGQNVTLSCEQNLNHDAMYWYRQDPGQGLRLIYYSQIVNDFQKGDIAEGYSVSREKKESFPLTVTSAQKNPTAFYLCASRPGEITGELFFGEGSRLTVL.

CDR3 DNA: TGTGCCAGCAGCCCAGCCCGGTGGGTAGGGAATGAGCAGTTCTTC. Protein: CASSPARWVGNEQFF. This rearrangement joins TRBV11-2 to TRBJ2-1; D is unclear. The CDR3 extends over 15 amino acids. The V and J ends lost 5 bases and 7 bases respectively, with 18 bases between them. Germline CDR1 reads SGHAT; CDR2 reads FQNNGV.

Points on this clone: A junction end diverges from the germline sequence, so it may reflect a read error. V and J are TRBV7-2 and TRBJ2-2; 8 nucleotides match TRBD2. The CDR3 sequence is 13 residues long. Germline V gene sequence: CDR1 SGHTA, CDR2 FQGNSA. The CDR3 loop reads CASTLAGTGELLF. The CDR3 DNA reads TGTGCCAGCACCCTAGCGGGCACCGGGGAGCTGCTTTTT.

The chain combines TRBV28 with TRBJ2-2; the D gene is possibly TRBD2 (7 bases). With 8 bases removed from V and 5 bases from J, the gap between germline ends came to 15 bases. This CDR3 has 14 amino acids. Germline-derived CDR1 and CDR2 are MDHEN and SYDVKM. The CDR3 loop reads CASQGPGRTGELFF. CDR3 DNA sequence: TGTGCCAGCCAGGGGCCCGGGAGGACCGGGGAGCTGTTTTTT.

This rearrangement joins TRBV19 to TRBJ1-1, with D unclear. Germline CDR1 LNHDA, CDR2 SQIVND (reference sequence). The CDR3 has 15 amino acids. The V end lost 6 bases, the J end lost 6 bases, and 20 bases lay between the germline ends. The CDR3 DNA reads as TGTGCCAGTAGAATATTGGAATCCACCTCGCCTGAAGCTTTCTTT. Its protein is CASRILESTSPEAFF.

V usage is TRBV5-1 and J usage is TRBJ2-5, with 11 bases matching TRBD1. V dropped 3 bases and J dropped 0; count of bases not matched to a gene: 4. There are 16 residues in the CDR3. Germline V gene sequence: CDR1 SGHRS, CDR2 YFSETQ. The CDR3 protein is CASSSRTGGYQETQYF. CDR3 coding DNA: TGCGCCAGCAGCTCGAGGACAGGGGGCTACCAAGAGACCCAGTACTTC.

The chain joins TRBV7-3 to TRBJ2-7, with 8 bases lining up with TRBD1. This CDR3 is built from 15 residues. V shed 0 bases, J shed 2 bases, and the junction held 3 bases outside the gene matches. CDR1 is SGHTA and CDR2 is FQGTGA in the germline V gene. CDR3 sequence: CASSLTGTGTYEQYF. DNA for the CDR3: TGTGCCAGCAGCTTAACCGGGACAGGCACCTACGAGCAGTACTTC.

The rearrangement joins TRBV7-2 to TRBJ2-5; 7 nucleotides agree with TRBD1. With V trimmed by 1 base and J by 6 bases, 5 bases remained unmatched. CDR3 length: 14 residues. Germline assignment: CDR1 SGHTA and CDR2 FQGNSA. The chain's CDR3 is CASSLGTGLKTQYF. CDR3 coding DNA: TGTGCCAGCAGCTTAGGGACAGGATTAAAGACCCAGTACTTC.

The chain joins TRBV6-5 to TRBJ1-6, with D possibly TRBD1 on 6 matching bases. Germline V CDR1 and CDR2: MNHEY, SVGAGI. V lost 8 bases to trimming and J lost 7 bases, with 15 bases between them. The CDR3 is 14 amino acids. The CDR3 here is CASAGGLQNSPLHF. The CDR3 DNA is TGTGCCAGCGCTGGGGGCCTACAGAATTCACCCCTCCACTTT.